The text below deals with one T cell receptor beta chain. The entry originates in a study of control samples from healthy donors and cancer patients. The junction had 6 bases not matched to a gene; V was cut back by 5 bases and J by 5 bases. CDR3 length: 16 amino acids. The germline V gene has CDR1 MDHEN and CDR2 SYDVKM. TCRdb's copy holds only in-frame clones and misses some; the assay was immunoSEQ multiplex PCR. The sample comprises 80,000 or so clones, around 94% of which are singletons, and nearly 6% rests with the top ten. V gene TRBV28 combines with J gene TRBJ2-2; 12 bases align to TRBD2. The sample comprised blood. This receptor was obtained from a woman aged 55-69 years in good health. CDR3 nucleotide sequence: TGTGCCAGCAGTCTACCGACTAGCGGGAGTACCGGGGAGCTGTTTTTT. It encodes CASSLPTSGSTGELFF.